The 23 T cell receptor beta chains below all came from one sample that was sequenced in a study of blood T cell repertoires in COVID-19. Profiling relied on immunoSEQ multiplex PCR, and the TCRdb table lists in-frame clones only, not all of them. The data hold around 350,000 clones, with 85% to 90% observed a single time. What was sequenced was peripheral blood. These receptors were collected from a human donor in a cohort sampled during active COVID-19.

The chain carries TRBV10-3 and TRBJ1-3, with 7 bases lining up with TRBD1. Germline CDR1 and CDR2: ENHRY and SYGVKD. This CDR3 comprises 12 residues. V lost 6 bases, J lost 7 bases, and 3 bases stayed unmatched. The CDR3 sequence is CAISIQGNTIYF. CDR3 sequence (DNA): TGTGCCATCAGCATACAGGGGAACACCATATATTTT.

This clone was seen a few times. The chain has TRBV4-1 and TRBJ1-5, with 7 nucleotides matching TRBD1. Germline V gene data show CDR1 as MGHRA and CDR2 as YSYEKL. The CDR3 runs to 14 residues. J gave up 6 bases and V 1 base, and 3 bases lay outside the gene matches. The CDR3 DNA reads TGCGCCAGCAGCCAAGCAGGGGGAGGTCAGCCCCAGCATTTT. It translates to CASSQAGGGQPQHF.

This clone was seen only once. The CDR3 spells CASSLGLTSGGAGTDTQYF. CDR3 sequence (DNA): TGTGCCAGCAGCTTAGGTTTGACTAGCGGGGGGGCGGGCACAGATACGCAGTATTTT. This chain joins TRBV11-3 and TRBJ2-3; 14 bases line up with TRBD2. The CDR3 is 19 amino acids. V lost 1 base and J lost 1; bases outside the gene matches: 7. Germline assignment: CDR1 SGHNT and CDR2 YENEEA.

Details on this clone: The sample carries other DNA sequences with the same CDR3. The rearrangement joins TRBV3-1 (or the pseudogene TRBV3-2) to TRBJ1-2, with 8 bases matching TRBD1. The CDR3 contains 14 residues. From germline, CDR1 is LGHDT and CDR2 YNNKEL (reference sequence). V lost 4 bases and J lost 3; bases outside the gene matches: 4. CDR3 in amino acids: CASSPQGAYYGYTF. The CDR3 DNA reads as TGTGCCAGCAGCCCCCAGGGGGCGTACTATGGCTACACCTTC.

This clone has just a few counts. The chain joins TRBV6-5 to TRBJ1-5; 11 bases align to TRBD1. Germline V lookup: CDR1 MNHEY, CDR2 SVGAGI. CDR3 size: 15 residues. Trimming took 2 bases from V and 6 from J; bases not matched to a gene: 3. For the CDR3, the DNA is TGTGCCAGCAGTTACCCGGGACAGGGGGGTCAGCCCCAGCATTTT. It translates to CASSYPGQGGQPQHF.

In DNA, the CDR3 is TGTGCCAGCAGCTTTCAGGAGAACACTGAAGCTTTCTTT. The encoded protein is CASSFQENTEAFF. The V gene is TRBV11-2, the J gene TRBJ1-1, with D unresolved. Trimming shortened V by 3 bases and J by 1 base, and 6 bases separated the two germline ends. Germline V lookup: CDR1 SGHAT, CDR2 FQNNGV. The CDR3 sequence is 13 residues long.

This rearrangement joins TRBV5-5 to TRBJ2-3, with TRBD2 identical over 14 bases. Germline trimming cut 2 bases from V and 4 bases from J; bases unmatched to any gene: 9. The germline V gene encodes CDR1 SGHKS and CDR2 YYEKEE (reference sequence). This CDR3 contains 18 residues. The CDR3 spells CASSFLTSGGASADTQYF. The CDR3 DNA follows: TGTGCCAGCAGCTTCTTGACTAGCGGGGGGGCCTCCGCAGATACGCAGTATTTT.

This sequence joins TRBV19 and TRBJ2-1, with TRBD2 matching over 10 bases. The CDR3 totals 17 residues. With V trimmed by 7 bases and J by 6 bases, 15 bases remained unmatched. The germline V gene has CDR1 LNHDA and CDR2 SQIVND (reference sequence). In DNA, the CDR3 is TGTGCCAGTACCGACTTACCCCTAGCGGGAGAGGGCAATGAGCAGTTCTTC. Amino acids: CASTDLPLAGEGNEQFF.

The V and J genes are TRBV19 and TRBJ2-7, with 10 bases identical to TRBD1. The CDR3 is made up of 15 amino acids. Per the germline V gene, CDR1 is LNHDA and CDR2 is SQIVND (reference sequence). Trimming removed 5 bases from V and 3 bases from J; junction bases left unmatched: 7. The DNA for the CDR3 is TGTGCCAGTAGTCCCTGGGGACAGGGGATCTACGAGCAGTACTTC. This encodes CASSPWGQGIYEQYF.

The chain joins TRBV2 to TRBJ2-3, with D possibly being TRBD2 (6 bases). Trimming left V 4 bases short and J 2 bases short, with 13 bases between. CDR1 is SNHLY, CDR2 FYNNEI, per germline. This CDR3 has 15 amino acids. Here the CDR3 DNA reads TGTGCCAGCAGTGGGAGGGGACGGAACACAGATACGCAGTATTTT. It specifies CASSGRGRNTDTQYF.

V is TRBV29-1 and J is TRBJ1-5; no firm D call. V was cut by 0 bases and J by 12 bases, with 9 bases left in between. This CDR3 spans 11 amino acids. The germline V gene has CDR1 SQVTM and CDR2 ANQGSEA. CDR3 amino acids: CSVEDPRGQHF. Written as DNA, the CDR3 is TGCAGCGTTGAAGATCCTCGGGGCCAGCATTTT.

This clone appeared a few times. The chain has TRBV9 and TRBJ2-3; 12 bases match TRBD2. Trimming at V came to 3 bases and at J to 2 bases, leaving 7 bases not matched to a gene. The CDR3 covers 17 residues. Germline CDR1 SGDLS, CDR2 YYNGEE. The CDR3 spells CASSARTSGTATDTQYF. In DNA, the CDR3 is TGTGCCAGCAGCGCTCGGACTAGCGGGACAGCCACAGATACGCAGTATTTT.

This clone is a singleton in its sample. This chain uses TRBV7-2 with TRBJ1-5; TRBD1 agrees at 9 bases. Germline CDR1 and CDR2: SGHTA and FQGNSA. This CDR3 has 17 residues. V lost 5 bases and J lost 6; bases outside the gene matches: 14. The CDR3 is CASSPAGTGLGGQPQHF. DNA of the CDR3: TGTGCCAGCAGCCCAGCCGGGACAGGGTTAGGAGGTCAGCCCCAGCATTTT.

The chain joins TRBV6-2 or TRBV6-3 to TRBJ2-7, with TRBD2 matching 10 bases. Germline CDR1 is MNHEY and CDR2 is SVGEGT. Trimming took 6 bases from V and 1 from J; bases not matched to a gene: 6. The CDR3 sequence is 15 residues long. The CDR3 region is CASRPLAGGSYEQYF. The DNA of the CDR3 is TGTGCCAGCAGACCTTTAGCGGGAGGATCCTACGAGCAGTACTTC.

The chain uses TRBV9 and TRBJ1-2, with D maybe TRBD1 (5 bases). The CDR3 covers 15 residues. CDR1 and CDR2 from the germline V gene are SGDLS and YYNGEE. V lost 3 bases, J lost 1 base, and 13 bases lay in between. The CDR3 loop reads CASSGETQGNYGYTF. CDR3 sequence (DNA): TGTGCCAGCAGCGGAGAAACCCAGGGTAACTATGGCTACACCTTC. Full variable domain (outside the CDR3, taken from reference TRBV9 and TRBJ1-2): DSGVTQTPKHLITATGQRVTLRCSPRSGDLSVYWYQQSLDQGLQFLIQYYNGEERAKGNILERFSAQQFPDLHSELNLSSLELGDSALYFCASSGETQGNYGYTFGSGTRLTVV.

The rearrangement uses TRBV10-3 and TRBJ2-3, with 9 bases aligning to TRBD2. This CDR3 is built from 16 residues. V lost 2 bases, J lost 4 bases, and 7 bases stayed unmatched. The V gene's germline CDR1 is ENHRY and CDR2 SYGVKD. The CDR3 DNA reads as TGTGCCATCAGTGAGGATCCGGGACTAGCTTCAGATACGCAGTATTTT. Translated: CAISEDPGLASDTQYF.

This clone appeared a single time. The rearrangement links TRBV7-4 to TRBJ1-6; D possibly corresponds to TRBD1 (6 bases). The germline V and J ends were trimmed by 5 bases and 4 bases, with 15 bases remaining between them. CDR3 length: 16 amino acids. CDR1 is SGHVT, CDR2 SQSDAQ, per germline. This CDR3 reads CASSANGTIYNSPLHF. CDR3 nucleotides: TGTGCCAGCAGCGCCAACGGGACAATATATAATTCACCCCTCCACTTT.

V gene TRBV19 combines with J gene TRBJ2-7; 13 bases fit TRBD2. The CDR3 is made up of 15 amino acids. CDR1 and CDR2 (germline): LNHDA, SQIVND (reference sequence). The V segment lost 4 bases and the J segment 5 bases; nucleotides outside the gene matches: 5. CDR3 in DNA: TGTGCCAGTAGTACTACTAGCGGGGGGGCCCACGAGCAGTACTTC. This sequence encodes CASSTTSGGAHEQYF.

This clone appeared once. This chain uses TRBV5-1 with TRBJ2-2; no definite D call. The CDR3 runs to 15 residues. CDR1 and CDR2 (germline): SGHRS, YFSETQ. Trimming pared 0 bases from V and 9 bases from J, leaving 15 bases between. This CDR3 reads CASSLAGFSRRELFF. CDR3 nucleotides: TGCGCCAGCAGCTTGGCCGGGTTTTCTCGCCGGGAGCTGTTTTTT.

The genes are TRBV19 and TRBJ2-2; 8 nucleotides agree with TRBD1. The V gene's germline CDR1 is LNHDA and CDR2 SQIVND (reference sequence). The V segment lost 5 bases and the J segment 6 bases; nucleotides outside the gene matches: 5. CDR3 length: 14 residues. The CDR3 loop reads CASSGQGFAGELFF. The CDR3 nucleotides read TGTGCCAGTAGTGGACAGGGTTTCGCCGGGGAGCTGTTTTTT.

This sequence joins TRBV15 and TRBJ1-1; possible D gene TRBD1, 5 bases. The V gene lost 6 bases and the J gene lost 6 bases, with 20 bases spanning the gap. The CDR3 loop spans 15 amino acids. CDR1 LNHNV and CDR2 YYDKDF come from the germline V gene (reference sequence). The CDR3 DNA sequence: TGTGCCACCAGGTTGGGAACATGGCAGGGTTCTGAAGCTTTCTTT. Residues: CATRLGTWQGSEAFF.

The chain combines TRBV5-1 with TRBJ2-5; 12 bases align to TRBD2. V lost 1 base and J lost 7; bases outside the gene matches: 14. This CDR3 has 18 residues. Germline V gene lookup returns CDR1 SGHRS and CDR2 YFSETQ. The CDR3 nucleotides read TGCGCCAGCAGCTTGCGCTCGACTAGCGGGAGCGAACAGGGGACCCAGTACTTC. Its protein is CASSLRSTSGSEQGTQYF.

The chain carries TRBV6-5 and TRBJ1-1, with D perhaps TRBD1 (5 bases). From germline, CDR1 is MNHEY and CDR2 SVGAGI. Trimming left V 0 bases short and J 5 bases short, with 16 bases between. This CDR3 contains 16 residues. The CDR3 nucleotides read TGTGCCAGCAGTTACTCGTCGGGGGGTTCGTGGACTGAAGCTTTCTTT. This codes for CASSYSSGGSWTEAFF.